This TCR beta chain was sequenced in a study of shared clonotypes between healthy human individuals. In this sample, this clone turned up once. Naive CD8 isolation took CD45RO-negative cells positively selected for CCR7 and excluded terminally differentiated effector memory CD45RA+ cells. Germline V CDR1 and CDR2: MGHRA, YSYEKL. Trimming cost V 1 base and J 3 bases, with 9 bases left between them. CDR3 length: 14 residues. Produced via immunoSEQ multiplex PCR; TCRdb's table is partial and in-frame only. The sample lists around 2,000,000 clones; around 96% were seen once. The sample consisted of naive CD8+ T cells sorted from blood. This clonotype was sampled from a man aged 18 to 29 in good health. This rearrangement joins TRBV4-1 to TRBJ1-1; D remains ambiguous. The CDR3 nucleotides are TGCGCCAGCAGCCAAGGGGCGAGTTACACTGAAGCTTTCTTT. Amino acids: CASSQGASYTEAFF.